Following are 17 T cell receptor beta chains from one sample sequenced in a study of blood T cell repertoires in COVID-19. Here immunoSEQ multiplex PCR was the method, and the copy in TCRdb shows in-frame clones only, minus some. Counted here are about 210,000 clones, roughly 79% occurring once; the ten biggest clones make up approximately 9%. The sequenced material came from PBMCs or T cells enriched from blood (not recorded which). Receptors were obtained from a woman between 45 and 60 years old with acute COVID-19.

In regard to this clone: Just one base apart from a much larger clone, this may be a read error. The V gene is TRBV9, the J gene TRBJ1-5; D possibly corresponds to TRBD1 (6 bases). The germline V gene encodes CDR1 SGDLS and CDR2 YYNGEE. The ends were cut back, 0 bases at V and 2 bases at J, with 6 bases in the middle. This CDR3 has 14 amino acids. This chain's CDR3 is CASSVAGGNQPQHF. The CDR3 region has the DNA TGTGCCAGCAGCGTAGCAGGGGGCAATCAGCCCCAGCATTTT.

The rearrangement joins TRBV6-2 or TRBV6-3 to TRBJ2-1; D is possibly TRBD2 (5 bases). The CDR3 spans 15 residues. Trimming shortened V by 2 bases and J by 6 bases, and 14 bases separated the two germline ends. Per germline, CDR1 MNHEY and CDR2 SVGEGT. The CDR3 reads CASSYIRTLFNEQFF. In nucleotides, the CDR3 is TGTGCCAGCAGTTACATTAGGACTCTCTTCAATGAGCAGTTCTTC.

There are a few counts of this clone. The chain employs TRBV15 and TRBJ1-2, with TRBD1 matching over 9 bases. V was clipped by 1 base and J by 3 bases; unmatched bases: 6. The CDR3 spans 16 residues. CDR1 and CDR2 from the germline V gene are LNHNV and YYDKDF (reference sequence). The CDR3 is CATSRGDRESYYGYTF. For the CDR3, the DNA is TGTGCCACCAGCAGAGGGGACAGGGAAAGTTACTATGGCTACACCTTC.

The DNA for the CDR3 is TGTGCCAGCAGCCCGACAGGGGGTGGACTGAACACTGAAGCTTTCTTT. It is translated as CASSPTGGGLNTEAFF. This rearrangement joins TRBV3-1 (or the pseudogene TRBV3-2) to TRBJ1-1, with 9 positions matching TRBD1. The CDR3 length is 16 residues. Trimming at V came to 4 bases and at J to 0 bases, leaving 6 bases not matched to a gene. CDR1 LGHDT and CDR2 YNNKEL come from the germline V gene (reference sequence).

The chain uses TRBV19 and TRBJ2-1; D perhaps matches TRBD1 (6 bases). CDR1 and CDR2 from the germline V gene are LNHDA and SQIVND (reference sequence). V was shortened by 3 bases and J by 3 bases, with 12 bases between the two germline ends. This CDR3 has 15 amino acids. The CDR3 here is CASSIVQGNYNEQFF. The DNA for the CDR3 is TGTGCCAGTAGTATTGTGCAGGGGAACTACAATGAGCAGTTCTTC.

The rearrangement joins TRBV7-2 to TRBJ1-5; 7 bases match TRBD1. CDR3 size: 14 residues. Per the germline V gene, CDR1 is SGHTA and CDR2 is FQGNSA. V lost 4 bases, J lost 7 bases, and 7 bases stayed unmatched. CDR3 region: CASSSQTGLQPQHF. CDR3 nucleotides: TGTGCCAGCAGCTCGCAGACAGGGCTCCAGCCCCAGCATTTT.

This rearrangement joins TRBV15 to TRBJ1-5; D possibly corresponds to TRBD1 (6 bases). This CDR3 contains 12 residues. The V end was cut by 8 bases, the J end by 9 bases, with 14 bases between. CDR1 is LNHNV, CDR2 YYDKDF, per germline (reference sequence). CDR3 DNA: TGTGCCACCGGGACACCTGACACGCCCCAGCATTTT. Protein product: CATGTPDTPQHF.

The V gene is TRBV5-1, the J gene TRBJ2-5, with TRBD1 matching over 8 bases. The germline CDR1 and CDR2 sequences are SGHRS and YFSETQ. The CDR3 covers 15 residues. The V and J ends lost 0 bases and 4 bases, in that order; junction bases with no gene match: 5. CDR3 protein: CASSLASGQAETQYF. The CDR3 DNA reads TGCGCCAGCAGCTTGGCTTCGGGACAGGCAGAGACCCAGTACTTC.

The chain has TRBV19 and TRBJ1-4; D is uncertain. Trimming stripped 4 bases from V and 5 bases from J, with 17 bases between. The CDR3 has 16 residues. The germline CDR1 and CDR2 sequences are LNHDA and SQIVND (reference sequence). For the CDR3, the DNA is TGTGCCAGTAGTACCCGGGGAGCGGCCCCAAATGAAAAACTGTTTTTT. It yields the protein CASSTRGAAPNEKLFF.

CDR3 DNA: TGTGCCATCAGTGAGCGGGGAGTTATCGGAGATGGCTACACCTTC. Residues: CAISERGVIGDGYTF. The J gene is TRBJ1-2, the V gene TRBV10-3; D gene ambiguous. The CDR3 totals 15 residues. Trimming removed 2 bases at V and 6 bases at J, with 16 bases between. The germline V gene encodes CDR1 ENHRY and CDR2 SYGVKD.

The chain links TRBV18 to TRBJ2-1; TRBD2 matches at 7 bases. The CDR3 sequence is 18 residues long. V gave up 3 bases and J gave up 0 bases; unmatched junction bases: 11. Germline CDR1 is KGHSH and CDR2 is LQKENI. The CDR3 here is CASSPYSGTSGSYNEQFF. The CDR3, as DNA: TGTGCCAGCTCACCCTACAGCGGGACGAGCGGCTCCTACAATGAGCAGTTCTTC.

J is TRBJ1-3 and V is TRBV12-3 or TRBV12-4; D remains unclear. With 4 bases removed from V and 6 bases from J, the gap between germline ends came to 10 bases. The length of the CDR3 is 13 residues. The DNA of the CDR3 is TGTGCCAGCAGTTCCAACAACCTAAACACCATATATTTT. Amino acid sequence: CASSSNNLNTIYF.

The chain couples TRBV6-2 or TRBV6-3 to TRBJ2-7; 10 nucleotides agree with TRBD2. The length of the CDR3 is 16 residues. After removal of 5 bases from V and 5 bases from J, the junction contained 12 bases not matched to a gene. Germline V gives CDR1 MNHEY, CDR2 SVGEGT. The CDR3 loop is CASSSQPTSGTDEQYF. The DNA of the CDR3 is TGTGCCAGCAGTAGCCAGCCTACTAGCGGGACCGACGAGCAGTACTTC.

The chain recombines TRBV18 with TRBJ2-7, with D maybe TRBD1 (5 bases). This CDR3 is 14 amino acids long. The V end was cut by 2 bases, the J end by 6 bases, with 14 bases between. Germline-derived CDR1 and CDR2 are KGHSH and LQKENI. The CDR3 is CASSPSAGRGEQYF. CDR3 sequence (DNA): TGTGCCAGCTCACCAAGCGCAGGGCGCGGCGAGCAGTACTTC.

The chain couples TRBV28 to TRBJ2-7; 7 positions agree with TRBD1. Germline-derived CDR1 and CDR2 are MDHEN and SYDVKM. Trimming cost V 6 bases and J 6 bases; bases outside gene matches: 14. The CDR3 extends over 15 amino acids. The CDR3 sequence is CASRESTGAIAEQYF. The DNA of the CDR3 is TGTGCCAGCAGGGAAAGTACAGGGGCCATTGCCGAGCAGTACTTC.

The chain is built from TRBV7-2 and TRBJ2-7; D unclear. The CDR3 consists of 14 residues. V gave up 2 bases and J gave up 2 bases, with 10 bases separating them. Germline CDR1 and CDR2: SGHTA and FQGNSA. Written as DNA, the CDR3 is TGTGCCAGCAGCTTACTCGCACTGACCTACGAGCAGTACTTC. Its protein is CASSLLALTYEQYF.

The V gene is TRBV7-3, the J gene TRBJ1-4; 8 positions agree with TRBD1. This CDR3 contains 19 residues. V lost 0 bases to trimming and J lost 8 bases; unmatched junction nucleotides: 17. CDR1 is SGHTA and CDR2 is FQGTGA in the germline V gene. The DNA for the CDR3 is TGTGCCAGCAGCTTAACTAAAACTAGACCAGGGGGCGAGAAGGAAAAACTGTTTTTT. Translated: CASSLTKTRPGGEKEKLFF.